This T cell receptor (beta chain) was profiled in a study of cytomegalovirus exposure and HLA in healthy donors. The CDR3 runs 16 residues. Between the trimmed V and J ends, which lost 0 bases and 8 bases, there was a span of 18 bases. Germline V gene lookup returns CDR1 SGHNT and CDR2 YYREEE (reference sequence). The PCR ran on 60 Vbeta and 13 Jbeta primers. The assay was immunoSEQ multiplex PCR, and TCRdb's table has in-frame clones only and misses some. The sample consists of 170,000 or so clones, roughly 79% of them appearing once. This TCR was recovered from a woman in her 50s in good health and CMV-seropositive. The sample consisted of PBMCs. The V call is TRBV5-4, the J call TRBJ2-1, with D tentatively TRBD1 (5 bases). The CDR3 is CASSLDRPSPGDEQFF. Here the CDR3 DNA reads TGTGCCAGCAGCTTGGACAGGCCCTCACCCGGCGATGAGCAGTTCTTC.